This entry lists 32 T cell receptor beta chains sequenced from one sample in a study of monozygotic twins with inflammatory bowel disease. No DNA is given; TCRdb re-called the 5' RACE reads and lists each CDR3 protein once. This listing includes roughly 100,000 distinct CDR3 sequences. Sequenced input: blood. The receptors originated from a human donor with ulcerative colitis or Crohn's disease, or a healthy co-twin of an affected twin (not recorded which).

This rearrangement joins TRBV20-1 to TRBJ1-5; TCRdb's assignment of TRBD1 cannot be checked, as there is no DNA. The germline V gene has CDR1 DFQATT and CDR2 SNEGSKA (reference sequence). CDR3 size: 13 residues. CDR3: CSARGGGNQPQHF.

The rearrangement joins TRBV4-3 to TRBJ2-2. The length of the CDR3 is 15 residues. Germline assignment: CDR1 LGHNA and CDR2 YSLEER. This chain's CDR3 is CASSQDTRYTGELFF.

V gene TRBV29-1 combines with J gene TRBJ2-5; TCRdb returns TRBD2, unconfirmable since there is no DNA. This CDR3 has 15 amino acids. Germline CDR1 is SQVTM and CDR2 is ANQGSEA. This chain's CDR3 is CSVASRRKVDMAQYF.

The chain links TRBV20-1 to TRBJ2-5; checking the TCRdb D call of TRBD1 is not possible without DNA. CDR1 DFQATT and CDR2 SNEGSKA come from the germline V gene (reference sequence). CDR3 size: 16 residues. Here the CDR3 reads CSALARGRQGLETQYF.

The J gene is TRBJ2-7, the V gene TRBV12-2. TRBV12-2 is deemed a pseudogene. The CDR3 totals 14 residues. CDR3 residues: CASRPYPQHYEQYF.

The rearrangement joins TRBV12-3 or TRBV12-4 to TRBJ1-2; the TRBD1 assignment by TCRdb is unverifiable without DNA. This CDR3 region has 13 residues. CDR3 amino acids: CASSAGTPYGYTF.

V usage is TRBV29-1 and J usage is TRBJ2-5. Per the germline V gene, CDR1 is SQVTM and CDR2 is ANQGSEA. This CDR3 has 14 amino acids. The CDR3 region is CSVEYGKVGETQYF.

The rearrangement joins TRBV6-1 to TRBJ1-2; TCRdb proposes TRBD1, but this gene call is untestable without DNA. In germline, CDR1 is MNHNS, CDR2 SASEGT. The CDR3 extends over 14 amino acids. CDR3 sequence: CASKRGGSDYGYTF.

This clonotype is labeled medium-sized based on frequency. V gene TRBV7-2 combines with J gene TRBJ2-3; TCRdb reports TRBD2, a call that lacks DNA to check it against. The germline gives CDR1 SGHTA, CDR2 FQGNSA. This CDR3 contains 20 residues. The CDR3 sequence: CASSARRNDLAGISTDTQYF.

This chain joins TRBV20-1 and TRBJ2-3; the D call of TRBD2 rests on TCRdb alone, since no DNA is present to check it. The CDR3 is 12 amino acids. Germline assignment: CDR1 DFQATT and CDR2 SNEGSKA (reference sequence). The CDR3 region is CSAQGPPDTQYF.

The V and J genes are TRBV4-3 and TRBJ2-3; TCRdb's D call, TRBD1, is unchecked because there is no DNA. Germline values: CDR1 LGHNA, CDR2 YSLEER. The CDR3 length is 17 residues. The CDR3 spells CASSQAPAPGVSDTQYF.

This chain joins TRBV20-1 and TRBJ2-2; TCRdb lists TRBD1, though no DNA is available to test this call. The germline V gene encodes CDR1 DFQATT and CDR2 SNEGSKA (reference sequence). The CDR3 length is 19 residues. CDR3: CSARAPQGNGDEYTGELFF.

This rearrangement joins TRBV12-3 or TRBV12-4 to TRBJ2-7; no DNA is available, so the TRBD1 call from TCRdb remains unchecked. The CDR3 is 13 residues long. CDR3: CASSLRQGSEQYF.

The rearrangement joins TRBV9 to TRBJ1-3. This CDR3 contains 16 residues. CDR1 and CDR2 (germline): SGDLS, YYNGEE. CDR3 in amino acids: CASSLTGEWIGNTIYF.

The chain recombines TRBV15 with TRBJ2-1; the TCRdb call, TRBD1, lacks DNA for checking. The CDR3 extends over 14 amino acids. The germline V gene encodes CDR1 LNHNV and CDR2 YYDKDF (reference sequence). The CDR3 is CATRTGTGPNEQFF.

V gene TRBV7-2 combines with J gene TRBJ2-7. CDR3 length: 13 amino acids. The germline V gene has CDR1 SGHTA and CDR2 FQGNSA. The CDR3: CASKRPNAHEQYF.

This rearrangement joins TRBV5-6 to TRBJ1-2. The CDR3 sequence is 13 residues long. Germline-derived CDR1 and CDR2 are SGHDT and YYEEEE. The CDR3 region is CASTPDRNYGYTF.

J is TRBJ2-1 and V is TRBV7-2; without DNA, the TCRdb call of TRBD1 cannot be checked. The CDR3 is 11 amino acids. Germline V lookup: CDR1 SGHTA, CDR2 FQGNSA. This CDR3 reads CASSPQGEQFF.

The chain is built from TRBV18 and TRBJ2-3; the TCRdb call, TRBD2, lacks DNA for checking. CDR3 length: 16 amino acids. CDR1 and CDR2 from the germline V gene are KGHSH and LQKENI. The CDR3 is CASSPRTSTHTDTQYF. Full variable domain (rest looked up from reference TRBV18 and TRBJ2-3): NAGVMQNPRHLVRRRGQEARLRCSPMKGHSHVYWYRQLPEEGLKFMVYLQKENIIDESGMPKERFSAEFPKEGPSILRIQQVVRGDSAAYFCASSPRTSTHTDTQYFGPGTRLTVL.

This chain joins TRBV29-1 and TRBJ1-5; as DNA is missing, the TRBD1 call by TCRdb cannot be tested. Looked up from germline, CDR1 is SQVTM and CDR2 is ANQGSEA. The CDR3 sequence is 17 residues long. CDR3 amino acids: CSVTSGTGGAFGQPQHF.

The chain recombines TRBV20-1 with TRBJ2-3. The CDR3 is 12 amino acids. Germline V gene sequence: CDR1 DFQATT, CDR2 SNEGSKA (reference sequence). This CDR3 reads CSAFRGVNTQYF.

V gene TRBV6-2 or TRBV6-3 combines with J gene TRBJ2-7. The CDR3 runs 15 residues. Germline V lookup: CDR1 MNHEY, CDR2 SVGEGT. The CDR3 loop is CASSYSREGPYEQYF.

This chain connects TRBV20-1 to TRBJ1-6; the TRBD1 assignment by TCRdb is unverifiable without DNA. Germline V gene data show CDR1 as DFQATT and CDR2 as SNEGSKA (reference sequence). The CDR3 has 14 residues. The CDR3 spells CSAPRDSDNSPLHF.

The V and J genes are TRBV7-2 and TRBJ2-3; TCRdb indicates TRBD1, and absent DNA this call remains unverified. Germline V CDR1 and CDR2: SGHTA, FQGNSA. This CDR3 contains 16 residues. The CDR3 loop reads CASSLAQGGVQDTQYF.

The gene calls are TRBV9 and TRBJ2-1; TCRdb's D call of TRBD2 is untestable without DNA. This CDR3 region has 15 residues. Germline CDR1 reads SGDLS; CDR2 reads YYNGEE. This CDR3 reads CASSVGAGGYNEQFF.

The chain couples TRBV20-1 to TRBJ2-2; there is no DNA to check the TCRdb D call of TRBD1. The CDR3 loop spans 15 amino acids. Germline V gives CDR1 DFQATT, CDR2 SNEGSKA (reference sequence). The CDR3 protein is CSARRGGRNTGELFF.

The chain links TRBV3-1 to TRBJ2-3; without DNA, the TCRdb call of TRBD1 cannot be checked. Germline values: CDR1 LGHDT, CDR2 YNNKEL (reference sequence). The CDR3 extends over 16 amino acids. The CDR3 spells CASSQAGTGSTDTQYF.

The rearrangement joins TRBV5-1 to TRBJ2-2; TCRdb names TRBD2, which stays unverified in the absence of DNA. The CDR3 is 15 residues long. Per the germline V gene, CDR1 is SGHRS and CDR2 is YFSETQ. The CDR3 reads CASTGLASLTGELFF. Using reference TRBV5-1 and TRBJ2-2 for the parts outside the CDR3, the full variable domain is KAGVTQTPRYLIKTRGQQVTLSCSPISGHRSVSWYQQTPGQGLQFLFEYFSETQRNKGNFPGRFSGRQFSNSRSEMNVSTLELGDSALYLCASTGLASLTGELFFGEGSRLTVL.

The chain is built from TRBV18 and TRBJ1-5; the TCRdb D gene call, TRBD1, has no DNA to confirm it. From germline, CDR1 is KGHSH and CDR2 LQKENI. The CDR3 sequence is 13 residues long. The CDR3: CASSPRAGAAQHF.

V gene TRBV14 combines with J gene TRBJ2-7. The CDR3 runs 15 residues. CDR1 is SGHDN, CDR2 FVKESK, per germline. Here the CDR3 reads CASSQDWSARHEQYF.

The rearrangement uses TRBV9 and TRBJ2-7; TCRdb reports TRBD2, a call that lacks DNA to check it against. Germline V gene data show CDR1 as SGDLS and CDR2 as YYNGEE. The CDR3 extends over 15 amino acids. The CDR3 spells CASTSNGLAGDEQYF.

The V and J genes are TRBV5-1 and TRBJ2-7; TCRdb proposes TRBD2, but this gene call is untestable without DNA. This CDR3 comprises 15 residues. Germline lookup yields CDR1 SGHRS and CDR2 YFSETQ. CDR3: CASSNGLAGTYEQYF.